The 27 T cell receptor beta chains below come from one sample, sequenced in a study of OX40 agonist ivuxolimab in advanced cancers. The library came from the immunoSEQ multiplex PCR assay. The immuneACCESS repertoire file appears here via TCRdb, limited to in-frame rearrangements. These files lack a portion of the clones; in checked studies, under half of the deficit traces to unresolved V genes, and the cause of the others is not known. This sample is represented by over 30,000 clones; less than 90% of them were singletons. About 2% of the sample is taken by the ten largest. The sample here was CD4+ or CD8+ T cells sorted from blood, taken in a trial of the OX40 agonist ivuxolimab. These receptors all come from an adult with an advanced solid tumor such as melanoma, head and neck, liver or kidney cancer.

This chain connects TRBV7-8 to TRBJ2-1, with no clear D. With 5 bases removed from V and 5 bases from J, the gap between germline ends came to 13 bases. This CDR3 is built from 14 residues. Per the germline V gene, CDR1 is SGHVS and CDR2 is FQNEAQ. CDR3 in DNA: TGTGCCAGCAGCCGGCCGGACGCCCACAATGAGCAGTTCTTC. Protein sequence: CASSRPDAHNEQFF.

The V gene is TRBV6-5, the J gene TRBJ1-4; D gene ambiguous. Trimming left V 0 bases short and J 8 bases short, with 10 bases between. CDR3 size: 14 residues. The germline CDR1 and CDR2 sequences are MNHEY and SVGAGI. The CDR3 DNA reads as TGTGCCAGCAGTTACTCGTGGCAGGTGGAAAAACTGTTTTTT. The encoded protein is CASSYSWQVEKLFF.

This clone was detected a few times. The V call is TRBV5-1, the J call TRBJ1-1, with 7 bases identical to TRBD1. Trimming at V came to 4 bases and at J to 10 bases, leaving 13 bases not matched to a gene. This CDR3 comprises 14 residues. Germline CDR1 reads SGHRS; CDR2 reads YFSETQ. CDR3 coding DNA: TGCGCCAGCAGCATCGGACAGGATCTAAGGTCAGCTTTCTTT. It is translated as CASSIGQDLRSAFF.

The rearrangement links TRBV11-2 to TRBJ1-4, with D possibly TRBD1 on 5 matching bases. Trimming left V 0 bases short and J 2 bases short, with 10 bases between. The CDR3 has 16 amino acids. CDR1 and CDR2 from the germline V gene are SGHAT and FQNNGV. CDR3 sequence reads: CASSLELRATNEKLFF. The CDR3 nucleotides read TGTGCCAGCAGCTTAGAGCTCAGGGCCACTAATGAAAAACTGTTTTTT.

This chain connects TRBV6-5 to TRBJ2-7; possibly TRBD1 for D (6 bases). With 6 bases removed from V and 1 base from J, the gap between germline ends came to 16 bases. In germline, CDR1 is MNHEY, CDR2 SVGAGI. The length of the CDR3 is 15 residues. The CDR3 DNA is TGTGCCAGCAGAAGGTCGGGACATAAATCCTACGAGCAGTACTTC. It specifies CASRRSGHKSYEQYF.

The CDR3 nucleotides are TGTGCCAGCAGCTTAGGAGGACCAACCTACGAGCAGTACTTC. Its translation is CASSLGGPTYEQYF. V gene TRBV7-2 combines with J gene TRBJ2-7, with no clear D. The CDR3 is made up of 14 amino acids. Deletions cut 1 base from V and 2 bases from J, with 9 bases between. Per germline, CDR1 SGHTA and CDR2 FQGNSA.

This sequence joins TRBV7-9 and TRBJ2-6; D is undetermined. With 3 bases removed from V and 4 bases from J, the gap between germline ends came to 10 bases. Germline V gives CDR1 SEHNR, CDR2 FQNEAQ (reference sequence). The CDR3 sequence is 15 residues long. The CDR3, as DNA: TGTGCCAGCAGCTTGATGGGGTCAGGGGCCAACGTCCTGACTTTC. Translated, it gives CASSLMGSGANVLTF.

The V call is TRBV28, the J call TRBJ1-1; 9 nucleotides align to TRBD1. The V gene's germline CDR1 is MDHEN and CDR2 SYDVKM. The CDR3 contains 15 residues. The V segment lost 3 bases and the J segment 5 bases; nucleotides outside the gene matches: 7. The CDR3 is CASSFNRGRRTEAFF. The CDR3 nucleotides read TGTGCCAGCAGTTTCAACAGGGGGCGTAGAACTGAAGCTTTCTTT. Supplemented by reference TRBV28 and TRBJ1-1, the full variable domain reads DVKVTQSSRYLVKRTGEKVFLECVQDMDHENMFWYRQDPGLGLRLIYFSYDVKMKEKGDIPEGYSVSREKKERFSLILESASTNQTSMYLCASSFNRGRRTEAFFGQGTRLTVV.

This clone was observed a single time. This chain uses TRBV5-1 with TRBJ1-4, with 9 bases fitting TRBD1. CDR1 is SGHRS, CDR2 YFSETQ, per germline. J lost 6 bases, V lost 4 bases, and 1 base had no gene match. This CDR3 has 13 residues. The CDR3 here is CASSRDRDEKLFF. CDR3 in DNA: TGCGCCAGCAGCCGGGACAGGGATGAAAAACTGTTTTTT.

In its sample, this clone was seen once. The V gene is TRBV12-5, the J gene TRBJ2-7; D not certain. Germline CDR1 reads LGHNT; CDR2 reads FRNRAP. The CDR3 is 18 residues long. V shed 4 bases and J shed 0 bases, with 22 bases lying between them. CDR3 nucleotide sequence: TGTGCTAGTGGTTGGGTGGAGCCGAATTTACAGAGCTCCTACGAGCAGTACTTC. Amino acid sequence: CASGWVEPNLQSSYEQYF.

Note on this clone: This CDR3 is also generated by other DNA sequences in the sample. V and J are TRBV7-2 and TRBJ2-2; D might be TRBD2 (6 bases). The germline gives CDR1 SGHTA, CDR2 FQGNSA. With 6 bases removed from V and 1 base from J, the gap between germline ends came to 12 bases. This CDR3 spans 15 amino acids. CDR3 in amino acids: CASRPTGLNTGELFF. The CDR3 DNA reads TGTGCCAGCAGACCCACGGGACTGAACACCGGGGAGCTGTTTTTT.

CDR3 bases: TGTGCCATCAGTAAGCCAGGGAGTGGAAACACCATATATTTT. It encodes CAISKPGSGNTIYF. The chain is built from TRBV10-3 and TRBJ1-3, with D perhaps matching TRBD1 (5 bases). The germline CDR1 and CDR2 sequences are ENHRY and SYGVKD. Trimming shortened V by 5 bases and J by 3 bases, and 11 bases separated the two germline ends. This CDR3 contains 14 residues.

This chain connects TRBV7-9 to TRBJ2-2; the D is unclear. The V end lost 0 bases, the J end lost 6 bases, and 8 bases lay between the germline ends. CDR1 is SEHNR and CDR2 is FQNEAQ in the germline V gene (reference sequence). CDR3 length: 14 amino acids. Here the CDR3 reads CASSLAVVAGELFF. The CDR3 nucleotides read TGTGCCAGCAGCTTAGCGGTGGTAGCCGGGGAGCTGTTTTTT. Based on the CDR3 plus reference TRBV7-9 and TRBJ2-2, the full variable domain is DTGVSQNPRHKITKRGQNVTFRCDPISEHNRLYWYRQTLGQGPEFLTYFQNEAQLEKSRLLSDRFSAERPKGSFSTLEIQRTEQGDSAMYLCASSLAVVAGELFFGEGSRLTVL.

The J gene is TRBJ1-6, the V gene TRBV9; 10 positions agree with TRBD1. The junction had 4 bases not matched to a gene; V was cut back by 1 base and J by 6 bases. Per germline, CDR1 SGDLS and CDR2 YYNGEE. CDR3 length: 16 amino acids. The CDR3 nucleotides read TGTGCCAGCAGCGTATCGAGACAGGGGGCTAATTCACCCCTCCACTTT. It translates to CASSVSRQGANSPLHF.

With respect to this clone: Additional DNA sequences in this sample encode the identical CDR3. The chain joins TRBV2 to TRBJ1-2; D is possibly TRBD1 (6 bases). Trimming shortened V by 7 bases and J by 3 bases, and 12 bases separated the two germline ends. The CDR3 has 13 residues. CDR1 is SNHLY and CDR2 is FYNNEI in the germline V gene. The CDR3 loop reads CASIEGGDYGYTF. CDR3 in DNA: TGTGCCAGCATCGAAGGGGGGGACTATGGCTACACCTTC.

This chain uses TRBV6-1 with TRBJ1-5, with D possibly matching TRBD1 (5 bases). V lost 11 bases, J lost 1 base, and 15 bases lay in between. Germline CDR1 reads MNHNS; CDR2 reads SASEGT. The CDR3 consists of 14 residues. CDR3 amino acids: CACREGPSNQPQHF. The CDR3 bases are TGTGCCTGCCGGGAGGGACCCAGCAATCAGCCCCAGCATTTT.

This clone was seen a handful of times. V gene TRBV27 combines with J gene TRBJ2-2; TRBD2 matches 13 bases. The CDR3 runs 17 residues. V was clipped by 6 bases and J by 5 bases; unmatched bases: 9. The germline V gene has CDR1 MNHEY and CDR2 SMNVEV (reference sequence). CDR3 amino acids: CASSPGLAGLRTGELFF. The CDR3 region has the DNA TGTGCCAGCAGCCCGGGACTAGCGGGGCTGCGTACCGGGGAGCTGTTTTTT.

V usage is TRBV10-1 and J usage is TRBJ2-5, with 11 bases aligning to TRBD1. Trimming removed 0 bases from V and 1 base from J; junction bases left unmatched: 1. The CDR3 sequence is 16 residues long. The germline gives CDR1 WNHNN, CDR2 SYGVQD (reference sequence). Here the CDR3 DNA reads TGCGCCAGCAGTGAGTCGGGGACAGGGGGCCAAGAGACCCAGTACTTC. Residues: CASSESGTGGQETQYF.

The chain carries TRBV7-2 and TRBJ2-2, with 8 bases lining up with TRBD2. Germline trimming cut 7 bases from V and 4 bases from J; bases unmatched to any gene: 2. Germline-derived CDR1 and CDR2 are SGHTA and FQGNSA. The CDR3 length is 13 residues. The CDR3 DNA is TGTGCCAGCACCCTAGCGGGCACCGGGGAGCTGTTTTTT. Protein product: CASTLAGTGELFF.

This clone was detected once. The chain couples TRBV6-4 to TRBJ1-1; TRBD1 matches at 7 bases. Germline CDR1 reads MRHNA; CDR2 reads SNTAGT. V shed 7 bases and J 5 bases; nucleotides not matched to a gene: 10. The CDR3 contains 14 residues. DNA for the CDR3: TGTGCCAGCACCCCCGGGGCAGGGGGGACTGAAGCTTTCTTT. As protein: CASTPGAGGTEAFF.

As DNA, the CDR3 is TGTGCCAGCAGCTTAAGGAACGAGCAGTACTTC. This translates into CASSLRNEQYF. This chain uses TRBV7-2 with TRBJ2-7; D ambiguous. With 2 bases removed from V and 5 bases from J, the gap between germline ends came to 4 bases. CDR1 is SGHTA and CDR2 is FQGNSA in the germline V gene. This CDR3 is 11 amino acids long. The full variable domain, in which reference TRBV7-2 and TRBJ2-7 provide the parts outside the CDR3, is GAGVSQSPSNKVTEKGKDVELRCDPISGHTALYWYRQSLGQGLEFLIYFQGNSAPDKSGLPSDRFSAERTGGSVSTLTIQRTQQEDSAVYLCASSLRNEQYFGPGTRLTVT.

The V and J genes are TRBV7-3 and TRBJ2-2; a possible D gene is TRBD1 (6 bases). The CDR3 runs 16 residues. V was pared by 5 bases and J by 2 bases, with 15 bases between. CDR1 is SGHTA, CDR2 FQGTGA, per germline. CDR3 residues: CASSRNTGSNTGELFF. Written as DNA, the CDR3 is TGTGCCAGCAGCAGAAATACAGGGAGCAACACCGGGGAGCTGTTTTTT. Filled out from reference TRBV7-3 and TRBJ2-2, the complete variable domain reads GAGVSQTPSNKVTEKGKYVELRCDPISGHTALYWYRQSLGQGPEFLIYFQGTGAADDSGLPNDRFFAVRPEGSVSTLKIQRTERGDSAVYLCASSRNTGSNTGELFFGEGSRLTVL.

This rearrangement joins TRBV7-9 to TRBJ1-1; 8 bases line up with TRBD1. V was clipped by 1 base and J by 8 bases; unmatched bases: 6. The CDR3 runs to 14 residues. The germline CDR1 and CDR2 sequences are SEHNR and FQNEAQ (reference sequence). Written as DNA, the CDR3 is TGTGCCAGCAGCTTAGGTCCAGGGGGCCCCGAAGCTTTCTTT. This sequence encodes CASSLGPGGPEAFF.

The chain carries TRBV23-1 and TRBJ1-4; 7 nucleotides agree with TRBD1. TRBV23-1 is recorded as an ORF, its role being uncertain. Trimming took 0 bases from V and 8 from J; bases not matched to a gene: 9. The CDR3 sequence is 16 residues long. The DNA of the CDR3 is TGCGCCAGCAGTCAATCGCCAGGGGGGACATACGAAAAACTGTTTTTT. Its translation: CASSQSPGGTYEKLFF.

The gene calls are TRBV6-1 and TRBJ2-6; D remains unclear. The germline V gene encodes CDR1 MNHNS and CDR2 SASEGT. The CDR3 is 15 amino acids. V was trimmed by 7 bases and J by 3 bases, leaving 13 bases between them. The CDR3 reads CASTVGLFGANVLTF. Written as DNA, the CDR3 is TGTGCCAGCACGGTGGGGTTGTTTGGGGCCAACGTCCTGACTTTC.

The chain combines TRBV23-1 with TRBJ1-5; no definite D call. TRBV23-1 is given ORF status, its function remaining uncertain. Trimming took off 7 bases at V and 0 bases at J, with 19 bases between the two ends. The CDR3 has 17 amino acids. The CDR3 sequence is CASKGTRTDHSNQPQHF. The CDR3 bases are TGCGCCAGCAAAGGTACTAGAACAGACCATAGCAATCAGCCCCAGCATTTT.

The CDR3 DNA reads TGTGCCAGCAGACCGACAGGGGCCACCTACGAGCAGTACTTC. This codes for CASRPTGATYEQYF. V is TRBV6-6 and J is TRBJ2-7, with 8 bases aligning to TRBD1. Germline assignment: CDR1 MNHNY and CDR2 SVGAGI (reference sequence). The CDR3 totals 14 residues. V lost 6 bases, J lost 2 bases, and 6 bases stayed unmatched.